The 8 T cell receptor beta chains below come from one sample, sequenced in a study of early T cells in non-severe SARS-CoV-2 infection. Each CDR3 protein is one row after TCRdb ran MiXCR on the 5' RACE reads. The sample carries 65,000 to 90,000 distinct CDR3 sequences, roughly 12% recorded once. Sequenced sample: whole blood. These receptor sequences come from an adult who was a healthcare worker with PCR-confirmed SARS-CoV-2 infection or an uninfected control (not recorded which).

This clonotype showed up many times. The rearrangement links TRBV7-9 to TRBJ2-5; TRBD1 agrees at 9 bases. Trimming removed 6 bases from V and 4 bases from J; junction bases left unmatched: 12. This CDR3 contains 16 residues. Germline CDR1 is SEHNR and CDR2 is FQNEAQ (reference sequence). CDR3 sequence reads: CASSPGTGNIGETQYF. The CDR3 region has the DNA TGTGCCAGCAGTCCCGGGACAGGGAATATTGGAGAGACCCAGTACTTC.

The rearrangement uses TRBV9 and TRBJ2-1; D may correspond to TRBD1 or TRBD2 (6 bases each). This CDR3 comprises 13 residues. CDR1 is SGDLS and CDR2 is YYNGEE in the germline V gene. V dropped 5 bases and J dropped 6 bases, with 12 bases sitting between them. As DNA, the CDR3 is TGTGCCAGCAGGGAGGGGGGAAGCAATGAGCAGTTCTTC. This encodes CASREGGSNEQFF.

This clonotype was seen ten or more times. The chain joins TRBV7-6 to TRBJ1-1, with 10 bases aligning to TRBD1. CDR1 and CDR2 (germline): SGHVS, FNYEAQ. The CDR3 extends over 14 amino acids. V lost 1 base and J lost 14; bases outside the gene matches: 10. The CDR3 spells CASSLGGTGEVEFF. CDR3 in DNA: TGTGCCAGCAGCTTAGGCGGGACAGGGGAGGTGGAATTCTTT.

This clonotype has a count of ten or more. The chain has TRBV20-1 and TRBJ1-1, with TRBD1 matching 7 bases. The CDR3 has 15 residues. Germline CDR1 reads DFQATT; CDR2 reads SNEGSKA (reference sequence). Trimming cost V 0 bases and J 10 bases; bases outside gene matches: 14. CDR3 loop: CSARDGDSQNGGAFF. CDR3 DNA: TGCAGTGCTAGAGATGGGGACAGTCAGAATGGCGGAGCTTTCTTT.

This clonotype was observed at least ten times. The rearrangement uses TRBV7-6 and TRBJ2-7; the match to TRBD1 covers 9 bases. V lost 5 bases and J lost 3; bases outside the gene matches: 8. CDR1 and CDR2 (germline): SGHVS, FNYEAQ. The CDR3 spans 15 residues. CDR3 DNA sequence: TGTGCCAGCAGCCTAGGGGGGACAGGGTTCTACGAGCAGTACTTC. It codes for CASSLGGTGFYEQYF. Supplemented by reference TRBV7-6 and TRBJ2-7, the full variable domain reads GAGVSQSPRYKVTKRGQDVALRCDPISGHVSLYWYRQALGQGPEFLTYFNYEAQQDKSGLPNDRFSAERPEGSISTLTIQRTEQRDSAMYRCASSLGGTGFYEQYFGPGTRLTVT.

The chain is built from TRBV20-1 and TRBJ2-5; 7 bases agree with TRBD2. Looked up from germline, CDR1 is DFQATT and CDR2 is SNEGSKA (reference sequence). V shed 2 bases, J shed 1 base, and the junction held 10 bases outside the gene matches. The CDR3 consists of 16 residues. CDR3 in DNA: TGCAGTGCTAGAATCAGTGGGATAGCGGGCCAAGAGACCCAGTACTTC. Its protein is CSARISGIAGQETQYF.

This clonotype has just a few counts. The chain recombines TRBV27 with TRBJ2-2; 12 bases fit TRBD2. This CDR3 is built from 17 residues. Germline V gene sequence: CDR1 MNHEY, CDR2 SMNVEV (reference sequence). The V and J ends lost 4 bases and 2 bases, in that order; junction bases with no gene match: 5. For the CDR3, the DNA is TGTGCCAGCAGTTGGCTAGCGGGAGGGAGAAACACCGGGGAGCTGTTTTTT. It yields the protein CASSWLAGGRNTGELFF.

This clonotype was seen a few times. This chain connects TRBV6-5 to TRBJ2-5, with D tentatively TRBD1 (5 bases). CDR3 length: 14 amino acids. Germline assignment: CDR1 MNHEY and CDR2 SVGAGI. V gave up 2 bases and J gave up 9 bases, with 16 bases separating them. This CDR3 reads CASSYGTGNRAQYF. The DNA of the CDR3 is TGTGCCAGCAGTTACGGAACAGGCAATAGGGCCCAGTACTTC.